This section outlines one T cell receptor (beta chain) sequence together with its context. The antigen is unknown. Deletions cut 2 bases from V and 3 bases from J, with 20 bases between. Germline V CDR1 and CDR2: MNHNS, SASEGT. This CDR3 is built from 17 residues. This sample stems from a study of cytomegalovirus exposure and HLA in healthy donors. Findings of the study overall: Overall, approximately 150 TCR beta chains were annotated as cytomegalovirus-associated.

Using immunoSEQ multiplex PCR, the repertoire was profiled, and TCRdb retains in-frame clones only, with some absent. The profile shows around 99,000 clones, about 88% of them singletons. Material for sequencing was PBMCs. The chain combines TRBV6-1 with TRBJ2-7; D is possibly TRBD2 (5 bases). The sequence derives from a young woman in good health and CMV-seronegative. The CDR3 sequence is CASSESTGLDARYEQYF. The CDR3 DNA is TGTGCCAGCAGTGAAAGTACCGGACTCGACGCACGCTACGAGCAGTACTTC.